Following are 24 T cell receptor beta chains from one sample sequenced in a study of T cell responses to AZD1222 COVID-19 vaccine. The method was immunoSEQ multiplex PCR; TCRdb's version includes in-frame clones alone and lacks a portion of them. The sample lists approximately 130,000 clones; 90% were seen once. The sample here was peripheral blood, taken on day 0 of AZD1222 vaccination. These receptors all stem from an adult in good health.

The V and J genes are TRBV5-6 and TRBJ2-7; 7 nucleotides agree with TRBD1. J was trimmed by 5 bases and V by 2 bases; bases with no gene match: 4. Germline V gene data show CDR1 as SGHDT and CDR2 as YYEEEE. This CDR3 has 13 amino acids. The CDR3 sequence is CASSLEGANEQYF. CDR3 nucleotide sequence: TGTGCCAGCAGCTTAGAGGGGGCAAACGAGCAGTACTTC.

This clone was seen just once. The V call is TRBV18, the J call TRBJ2-2; D unresolved. The CDR3 is made up of 17 amino acids. CDR1 and CDR2 from the germline V gene are KGHSH and LQKENI. Trimming pared 3 bases from V and 1 base from J, leaving 15 bases between. CDR3 in amino acids: CASSPILSRLNTGELFF. The CDR3 DNA reads TGTGCCAGCTCACCGATTCTTAGTAGGCTGAACACCGGGGAGCTGTTTTTT.

The chain uses TRBV19 and TRBJ2-1, with 9 bases fitting TRBD2. There are 14 residues in the CDR3. V lost 6 bases and J lost 5; bases outside the gene matches: 5. CDR1 and CDR2 (germline): LNHDA, SQIVND (reference sequence). Written as DNA, the CDR3 is TGTGCCAGTAGCCTAGCGGGGACTAACAATGAGCAGTTCTTC. The encoded protein is CASSLAGTNNEQFF.

This rearrangement joins TRBV2 to TRBJ2-7; 8 bases map to TRBD2. V was clipped by 10 bases and J by 3 bases; unmatched bases: 5. The length of the CDR3 is 12 residues. The germline V gene has CDR1 SNHLY and CDR2 FYNNEI. The CDR3 bases are TGTGCCACCCGGGGGGGACACTACGAGCAGTACTTC. Translating it yields CATRGGHYEQYF.

The chain couples TRBV5-1 to TRBJ2-1; 11 bases map to TRBD2. V shed 0 bases and J 0 bases; nucleotides not matched to a gene: 5. The germline V gene has CDR1 SGHRS and CDR2 YFSETQ. The CDR3 has 18 residues. CDR3 in DNA: TGCGCCAGCAGCTTGGTCCTAGCGGGAGGTAGCTCCTACAATGAGCAGTTCTTC. This translates into CASSLVLAGGSSYNEQFF.

The chain combines TRBV7-2 with TRBJ1-4; D is perhaps TRBD1 (5 bases). V was trimmed by 5 bases and J by 6 bases, leaving 7 bases between them. CDR1 is SGHTA, CDR2 FQGNSA, per germline. The CDR3 is 12 residues long. CDR3 loop: CASSKTDEKLFF. Here the CDR3 DNA reads TGTGCCAGCAGCAAGACAGATGAAAAACTGTTTTTT.

The chain couples TRBV28 to TRBJ2-3; 8 bases are a match to TRBD2. The CDR3 runs to 12 residues. Per germline, CDR1 MDHEN and CDR2 SYDVKM. J lost 7 bases, V lost 7 bases, and 4 bases had no gene match. Here the CDR3 DNA reads TGTGCCAGCATAACTAGCGGAAATACGCAGTATTTT. Protein sequence: CASITSGNTQYF.

J is TRBJ2-1 and V is TRBV19; D is perhaps TRBD2 (6 bases). The CDR3 runs to 15 residues. V lost 2 bases, J lost 3 bases, and 11 bases lay in between. Germline CDR1 and CDR2: LNHDA and SQIVND (reference sequence). CDR3 DNA sequence: TGTGCCAGTAGTATACGGGGCGGGGTCTACAATGAGCAGTTCTTC. Its translation is CASSIRGGVYNEQFF. The variable domain in full, completed from reference TRBV19 and TRBJ2-1, reads DGGITQSPKYLFRKEGQNVTLSCEQNLNHDAMYWYRQDPGQGLRLIYYSQIVNDFQKGDIAEGYSVSREKKESFPLTVTSAQKNPTAFYLCASSIRGGVYNEQFFGPGTRLTVL.

The rearrangement joins TRBV7-9 to TRBJ2-7; D not certain. CDR1 and CDR2 from the germline V gene are SEHNR and FQNEAQ (reference sequence). The CDR3 sequence is 13 residues long. The V end was cut by 3 bases, the J end by 3 bases, with 9 bases between. DNA for the CDR3: TGTGCCAGCAGCTTGGGCGGTATCTACGAGCAGTACTTC. Translation gives CASSLGGIYEQYF.

The chain links TRBV9 to TRBJ1-1, with 8 bases that match TRBD1. The V gene end was trimmed by 0 bases and the J gene end by 1 base; junction bases not matched to a gene: 2. Per germline, CDR1 SGDLS and CDR2 YYNGEE. The CDR3 sequence is 15 residues long. CDR3 bases: TGTGCCAGCAGCGTAGTTGGACAGGGGAACACTGAAGCTTTCTTT. Encoded protein: CASSVVGQGNTEAFF.

The CDR3 reads CASSGPANEQFF. The DNA of the CDR3 is TGTGCCAGCAGCGGACCGGCCAATGAGCAGTTCTTC. The chain has TRBV25-1 and TRBJ2-1; D is ambiguous. The V end was cut by 6 bases, the J end by 6 bases, with 9 bases between. This CDR3 contains 12 residues. CDR1 is MGHDK and CDR2 is SYGVNS in the germline V gene.

This clone was recorded once. The rearrangement joins TRBV29-1 to TRBJ1-1, with 11 bases aligning to TRBD1. CDR1 and CDR2 from the germline V gene are SQVTM and ANQGSEA. The trim removed 2 bases at V and 9 bases at J, leaving 2 bases unmatched. The CDR3 is made up of 12 amino acids. The CDR3 is CSVERDRGKAFF. As DNA, the CDR3 is TGCAGCGTTGAAAGGGACAGGGGGAAAGCTTTCTTT.

V gene TRBV9 combines with J gene TRBJ2-7, with unresolved D. Per the germline V gene, CDR1 is SGDLS and CDR2 is YYNGEE. Trimming shortened V by 3 bases and J by 0 bases, and 10 bases separated the two germline ends. The CDR3 has 14 residues. The CDR3 DNA is TGTGCCAGCAGCGAAACAGCAGGCTCCTACGAGCAGTACTTC. It specifies CASSETAGSYEQYF. Full variable domain (missing parts from reference TRBV9 and TRBJ2-7): DSGVTQTPKHLITATGQRVTLRCSPRSGDLSVYWYQQSLDQGLQFLIQYYNGEERAKGNILERFSAQQFPDLHSELNLSSLELGDSALYFCASSETAGSYEQYFGPGTRLTVT.

This chain uses TRBV19 with TRBJ1-4; no firm D call. V dropped 1 base and J dropped 8 bases, with 2 bases sitting between them. Germline assignment: CDR1 LNHDA and CDR2 SQIVND (reference sequence). There are 11 residues in the CDR3. CDR3: CASSIGEKLFF. Here the CDR3 DNA reads TGTGCCAGTAGTATAGGGGAAAAACTGTTTTTT.

The chain is built from TRBV6-5 and TRBJ2-3, with 8 bases matching TRBD1. This CDR3 has 16 residues. V dropped 1 base and J dropped 1; count of bases not matched to a gene: 4. Looked up from germline, CDR1 is MNHEY and CDR2 is SVGAGI. CDR3 region: CASSYYRGTGTDTQYF. CDR3 DNA: TGTGCCAGCAGTTACTACAGGGGGACTGGCACAGATACGCAGTATTTT.

This clone has only one observation. The CDR3 here is CASSLGLAGVSEQFF. The CDR3 nucleotides are TGTGCCAGCAGTTTAGGGCTAGCGGGAGTAAGTGAGCAGTTCTTC. The chain recombines TRBV27 with TRBJ2-1; 10 nucleotides line up with TRBD2. The J segment lost 9 bases and the V segment lost 2 bases, leaving 7 bases of the junction unmatched. The CDR3 is 15 residues long. Germline V gene data show CDR1 as MNHEY and CDR2 as SMNVEV (reference sequence).

V usage is TRBV6-6 and J usage is TRBJ2-1, with TRBD1 matching over 7 bases. The CDR3 sequence is 14 residues long. The V and J ends lost 5 bases and 6 bases, in that order; junction bases with no gene match: 7. The germline V gene has CDR1 MNHNY and CDR2 SVGAGI (reference sequence). CDR3 bases: TGTGCCAGCAGTCACGGACAGGACTCCAATGAGCAGTTCTTC. Translated: CASSHGQDSNEQFF.

The CDR3 sequence is CASSSRTETYEQYF. The CDR3 nucleotides are TGTGCCAGTAGTTCCCGGACGGAAACCTACGAGCAGTACTTC. V gene TRBV19 combines with J gene TRBJ2-7; D remains unclear. V shed 5 bases and J shed 2 bases, with 13 bases lying between them. CDR1 is LNHDA and CDR2 is SQIVND in the germline V gene (reference sequence). The CDR3 contains 14 residues.

The chain uses TRBV7-2 and TRBJ1-2; the D is unclear. The CDR3 spans 15 residues. Per the germline V gene, CDR1 is SGHTA and CDR2 is FQGNSA. V was trimmed by 0 bases and J by 0 bases, leaving 8 bases between them. CDR3: CASSLAGQTNYGYTF. CDR3 coding DNA: TGTGCCAGCAGCTTAGCCGGTCAGACTAACTATGGCTACACCTTC.

The V gene is TRBV5-1, the J gene TRBJ2-7; maybe TRBD2 (6 bases). V lost 4 bases and J lost 0, with 8 bases in between. There are 13 residues in the CDR3. Germline V gene data show CDR1 as SGHRS and CDR2 as YFSETQ. CDR3 amino acids: CASSMGGSYEQYF. In nucleotides, the CDR3 is TGCGCCAGCAGCATGGGGGGCTCCTACGAGCAGTACTTC.

The gene calls are TRBV9 and TRBJ2-7; tentative D call: TRBD2 (6 bases). The V end was cut by 0 bases, the J end by 5 bases, with 15 bases between. The CDR3 has 15 residues. Germline loops: CDR1 SGDLS, CDR2 YYNGEE. The chain's CDR3 is CASSVAVWGDDEQYF. CDR3 sequence (DNA): TGTGCCAGCAGCGTAGCTGTGTGGGGGGACGACGAGCAGTACTTC.

A single count supports this clone. The chain joins TRBV15 to TRBJ1-2; D call uncertain. Germline V gene lookup returns CDR1 LNHNV and CDR2 YYDKDF (reference sequence). This CDR3 spans 14 amino acids. V was trimmed by 8 bases and J by 7 bases, leaving 20 bases between them. The CDR3 DNA is TGTGCCACCCGAGTCGGGCAGGCACAAAGTGGCTACACCTTC. It is translated as CATRVGQAQSGYTF.

Concerning this clone: This may arise from a read error, as a much more abundant clone is one base away. This chain links TRBV2 with TRBJ1-5; D not certain. Trimming cost V 4 bases and J 0 bases, with 7 bases left between them. This CDR3 spans 14 amino acids. Germline V gene lookup returns CDR1 SNHLY and CDR2 FYNNEI. The CDR3 loop reads CASSGEYSNQPQHF. The CDR3 coding sequence is TGTGCCAGCAGTGGAGAATATAGCAATCAGCCCCAGCATTTT.

This chain links TRBV7-9 with TRBJ1-1, with D hard to call. With 3 bases removed from V and 2 bases from J, the gap between germline ends came to 4 bases. The CDR3 length is 12 residues. From germline, CDR1 is SEHNR and CDR2 FQNEAQ (reference sequence). CDR3 coding DNA: TGTGCCAGCAGCTTTACTAACACTGAAGCTTTCTTT. Protein: CASSFTNTEAFF.